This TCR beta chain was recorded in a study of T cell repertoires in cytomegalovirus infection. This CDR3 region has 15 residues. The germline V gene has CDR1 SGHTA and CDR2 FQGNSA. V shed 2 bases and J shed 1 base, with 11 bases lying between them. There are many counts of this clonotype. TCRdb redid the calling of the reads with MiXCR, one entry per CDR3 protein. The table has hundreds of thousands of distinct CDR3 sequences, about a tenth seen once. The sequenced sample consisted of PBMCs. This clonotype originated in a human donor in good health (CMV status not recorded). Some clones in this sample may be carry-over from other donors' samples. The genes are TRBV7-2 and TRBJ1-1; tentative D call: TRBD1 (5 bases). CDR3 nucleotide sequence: TGTGCCAGCAGCTTATTTCAGGGATCGAACACTGAAGCTTTCTTT. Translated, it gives CASSLFQGSNTEAFF. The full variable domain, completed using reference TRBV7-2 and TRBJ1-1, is GAGVSQSPSNKVTEKGKDVELRCDPISGHTALYWYRQSLGQGLEFLIYFQGNSAPDKSGLPSDRFSAERTGGSVSTLTIQRTQQEDSAVYLCASSLFQGSNTEAFFGQGTRLTVV.